This T cell receptor (beta chain) was captured in a study of control samples from healthy donors and cancer patients. Measured with immunoSEQ multiplex PCR; TCRdb has only the in-frame clones, and not every one. This table has 120,000 or so clones, about 90% appearing once. Germline values: CDR1 MNHEY, CDR2 SVGAGI. The CDR3 sequence is 12 residues long. Trimming cost V 7 bases and J 6 bases, with 9 bases left between them. In its sample, this clone was seen once. This sequence joins TRBV6-5 and TRBJ2-2; D is possibly TRBD2 (5 bases). Sequenced sample: blood. The receptor comes from a man between 18 and 35 years old in good health. The CDR3 here is CASTIGAGELFF. CDR3 bases: TGTGCCAGCACGATCGGGGCCGGGGAGCTGTTTTTT.